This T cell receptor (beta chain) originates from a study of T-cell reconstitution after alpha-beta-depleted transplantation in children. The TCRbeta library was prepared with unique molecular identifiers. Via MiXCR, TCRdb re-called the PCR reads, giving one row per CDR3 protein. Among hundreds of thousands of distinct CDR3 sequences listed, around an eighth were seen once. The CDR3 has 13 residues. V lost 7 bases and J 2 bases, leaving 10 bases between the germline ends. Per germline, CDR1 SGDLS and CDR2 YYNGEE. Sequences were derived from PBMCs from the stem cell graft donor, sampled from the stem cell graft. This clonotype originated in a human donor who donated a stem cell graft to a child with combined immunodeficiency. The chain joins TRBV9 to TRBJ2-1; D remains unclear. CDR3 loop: CASSPDAYNEQFF. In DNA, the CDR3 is TGTGCCAGCTCTCCGGACGCCTACAATGAGCAGTTCTTC. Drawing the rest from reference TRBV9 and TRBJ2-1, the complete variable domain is DSGVTQTPKHLITATGQRVTLRCSPRSGDLSVYWYQQSLDQGLQFLIQYYNGEERAKGNILERFSAQQFPDLHSELNLSSLELGDSALYFCASSPDAYNEQFFGPGTRLTVL.